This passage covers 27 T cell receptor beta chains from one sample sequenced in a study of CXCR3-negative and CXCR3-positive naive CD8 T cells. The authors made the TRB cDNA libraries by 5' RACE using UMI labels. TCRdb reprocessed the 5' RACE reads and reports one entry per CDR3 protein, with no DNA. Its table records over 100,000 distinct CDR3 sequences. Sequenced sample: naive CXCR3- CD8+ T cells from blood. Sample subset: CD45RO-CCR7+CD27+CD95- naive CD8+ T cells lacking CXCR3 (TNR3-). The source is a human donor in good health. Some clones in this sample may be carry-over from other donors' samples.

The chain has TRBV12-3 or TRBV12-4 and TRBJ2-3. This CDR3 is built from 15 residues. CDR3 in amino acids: CASSLAAYSTDTQYF.

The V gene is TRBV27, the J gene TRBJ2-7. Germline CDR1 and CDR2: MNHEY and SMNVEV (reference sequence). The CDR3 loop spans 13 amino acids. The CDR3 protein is CASSLSNPYEQYF.

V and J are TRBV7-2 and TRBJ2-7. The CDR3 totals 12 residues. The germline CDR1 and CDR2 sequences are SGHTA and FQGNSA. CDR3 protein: CASSSGRYGQYF.

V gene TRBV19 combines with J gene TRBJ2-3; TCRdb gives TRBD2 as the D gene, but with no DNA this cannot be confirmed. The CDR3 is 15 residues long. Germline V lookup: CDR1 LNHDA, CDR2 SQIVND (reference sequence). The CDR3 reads CASSIGGGSTDTQYF.

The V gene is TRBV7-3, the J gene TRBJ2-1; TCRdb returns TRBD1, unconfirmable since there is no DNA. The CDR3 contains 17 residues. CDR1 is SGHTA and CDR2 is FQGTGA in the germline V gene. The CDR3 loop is CASSLGVAGTQNNEQFF.

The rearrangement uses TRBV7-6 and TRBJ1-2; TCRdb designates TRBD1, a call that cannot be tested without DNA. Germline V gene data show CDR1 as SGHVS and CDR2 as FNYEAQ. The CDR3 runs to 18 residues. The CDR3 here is CASSPASGSGTTGGGYTF.

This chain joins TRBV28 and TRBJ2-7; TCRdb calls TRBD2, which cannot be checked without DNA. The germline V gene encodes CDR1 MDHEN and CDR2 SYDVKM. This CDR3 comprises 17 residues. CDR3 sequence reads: CASSTRNPSGRPYEQYF.

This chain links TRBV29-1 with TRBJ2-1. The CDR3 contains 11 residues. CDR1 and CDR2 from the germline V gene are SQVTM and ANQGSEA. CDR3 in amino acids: CSVPFSGWQFF.

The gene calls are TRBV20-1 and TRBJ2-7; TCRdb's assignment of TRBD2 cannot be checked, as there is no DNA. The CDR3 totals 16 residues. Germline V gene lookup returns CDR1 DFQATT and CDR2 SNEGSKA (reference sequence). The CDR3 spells CSARPHLAGSSYEQYF.

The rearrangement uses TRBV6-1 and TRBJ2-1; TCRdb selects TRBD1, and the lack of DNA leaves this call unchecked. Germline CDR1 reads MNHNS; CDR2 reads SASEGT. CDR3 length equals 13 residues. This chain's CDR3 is CASSGAYSNEQFF.

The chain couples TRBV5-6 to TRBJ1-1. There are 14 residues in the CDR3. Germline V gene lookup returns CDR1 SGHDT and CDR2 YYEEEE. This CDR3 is CASSLGKGATEAFF.

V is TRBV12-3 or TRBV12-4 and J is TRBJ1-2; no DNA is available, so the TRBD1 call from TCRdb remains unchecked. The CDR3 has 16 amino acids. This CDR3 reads CASSSLTGGRAYGYTF.

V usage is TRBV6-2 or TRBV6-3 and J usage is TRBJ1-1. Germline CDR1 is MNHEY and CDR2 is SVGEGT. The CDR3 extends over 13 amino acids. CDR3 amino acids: CASRLGAGTEAFF.

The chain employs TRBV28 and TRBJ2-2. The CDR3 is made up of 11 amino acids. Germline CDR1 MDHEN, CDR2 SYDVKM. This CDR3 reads CASSLSGELFF.

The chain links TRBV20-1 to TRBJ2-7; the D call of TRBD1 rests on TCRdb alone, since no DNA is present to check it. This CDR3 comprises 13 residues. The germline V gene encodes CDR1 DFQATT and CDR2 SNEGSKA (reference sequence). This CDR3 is CSARDRGVYEQYF.

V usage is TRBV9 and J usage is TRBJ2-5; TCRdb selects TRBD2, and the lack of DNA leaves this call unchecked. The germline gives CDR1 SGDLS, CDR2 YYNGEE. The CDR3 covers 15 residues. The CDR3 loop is CASSVGGALRETQYF.

The CDR3: CATSRDTVGVGSYGYTF. J is TRBJ1-2 and V is TRBV15. Germline V CDR1 and CDR2: LNHNV, YYDKDF (reference sequence). The CDR3 sequence is 17 residues long.

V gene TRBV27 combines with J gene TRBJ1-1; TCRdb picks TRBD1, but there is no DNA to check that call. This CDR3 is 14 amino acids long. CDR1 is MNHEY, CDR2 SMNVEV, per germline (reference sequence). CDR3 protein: CASSFGTQNTEAFF.

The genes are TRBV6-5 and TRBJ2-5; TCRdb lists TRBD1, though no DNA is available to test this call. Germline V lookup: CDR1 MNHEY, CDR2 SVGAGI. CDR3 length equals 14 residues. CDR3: CASSRQGEEETQYF.

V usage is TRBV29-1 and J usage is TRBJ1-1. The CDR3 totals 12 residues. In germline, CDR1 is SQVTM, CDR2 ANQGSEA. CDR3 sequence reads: CSVGTWDSEAFF. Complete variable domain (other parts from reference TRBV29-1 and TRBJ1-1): SAVISQKPSRDICQRGTSLTIQCQVDSQVTMMFWYRQQPGQSLTLIATANQGSEATYESGFVIDKFPISRPNLTFSTLTVSNMSPEDSSIYLCSVGTWDSEAFFGQGTRLTVV.

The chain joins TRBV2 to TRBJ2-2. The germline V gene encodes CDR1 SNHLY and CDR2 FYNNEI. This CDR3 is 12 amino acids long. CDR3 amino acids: CASSGVSGELFF.

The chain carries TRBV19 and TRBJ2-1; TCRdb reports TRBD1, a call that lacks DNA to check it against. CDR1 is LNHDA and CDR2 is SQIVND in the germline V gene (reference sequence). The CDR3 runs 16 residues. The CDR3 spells CASTPPGGASYNEQFF.

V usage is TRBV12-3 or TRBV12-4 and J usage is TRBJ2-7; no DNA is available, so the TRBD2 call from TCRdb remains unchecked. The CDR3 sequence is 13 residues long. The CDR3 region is CASSPPAGYEQYF.

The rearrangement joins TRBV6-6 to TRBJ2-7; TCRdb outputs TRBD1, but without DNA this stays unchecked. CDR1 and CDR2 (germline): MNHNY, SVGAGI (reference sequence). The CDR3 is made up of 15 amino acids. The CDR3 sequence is CASSYSVRGAYEQYF.

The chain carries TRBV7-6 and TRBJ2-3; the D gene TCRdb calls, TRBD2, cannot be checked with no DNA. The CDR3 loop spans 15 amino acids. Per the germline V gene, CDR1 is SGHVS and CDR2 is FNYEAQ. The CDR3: CASSPAVARTDTQYF.

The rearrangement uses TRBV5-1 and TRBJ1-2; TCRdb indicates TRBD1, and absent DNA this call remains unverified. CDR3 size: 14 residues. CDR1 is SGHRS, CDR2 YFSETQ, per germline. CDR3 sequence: CASSPDGRGYGYTF.

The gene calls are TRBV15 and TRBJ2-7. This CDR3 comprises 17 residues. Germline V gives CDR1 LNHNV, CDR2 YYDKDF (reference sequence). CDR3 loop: CATSRNSLGDRGYEQHF.